Following are 9 T cell receptor beta chains from one sample sequenced in a study of cytomegalovirus exposure and HLA in healthy donors. The PCR employed 60 Vbeta primers together with 13 Jbeta primers. Produced via immunoSEQ multiplex PCR; TCRdb's table is partial and in-frame only. Of about 150,000 clones detected, approximately 69% appear once; the ten largest clones hold under 2.5%. Sequenced material: PBMCs. These receptors all come from a man aged 30 to 39 in good health and CMV-seronegative.

The chain couples TRBV27 to TRBJ2-7, with 14 nucleotides matching TRBD2. This CDR3 is 15 amino acids long. The V gene end was trimmed by 5 bases and the J gene end by 6 bases; junction bases not matched to a gene: 6. Germline loops: CDR1 MNHEY, CDR2 SMNVEV (reference sequence). CDR3 DNA sequence: TGTGCCAGCAGTCTAGGACTAGCGGGAGGCGGCGAGCAGTACTTC. Translation gives CASSLGLAGGGEQYF.

The rearrangement uses TRBV15 and TRBJ1-4; D is possibly TRBD1 (6 bases). Trimming shortened V by 7 bases and J by 5 bases, and 23 bases separated the two germline ends. The CDR3 extends over 17 amino acids. The germline CDR1 and CDR2 sequences are LNHNV and YYDKDF (reference sequence). CDR3 DNA: TGTGCCACCACCCCCAGACCCCAGGGGCGCCGGAATGAAAAACTGTTTTTT. Amino acids: CATTPRPQGRRNEKLFF.

The V gene is TRBV5-1, the J gene TRBJ2-1; the D gene is possibly TRBD2 (6 bases). V lost 0 bases and J 0 bases, leaving 10 bases between the germline ends. Per the germline V gene, CDR1 is SGHRS and CDR2 is YFSETQ. The CDR3 extends over 16 amino acids. This CDR3 reads CASSLGGSGSYNEQFF. The CDR3 DNA sequence: TGCGCCAGCAGCTTGGGGGGTAGCGGCTCCTACAATGAGCAGTTCTTC. Based on the CDR3 plus reference TRBV5-1 and TRBJ2-1, the full variable domain is KAGVTQTPRYLIKTRGQQVTLSCSPISGHRSVSWYQQTPGQGLQFLFEYFSETQRNKGNFPGRFSGRQFSNSRSEMNVSTLELGDSALYLCASSLGGSGSYNEQFFGPGTRLTVL.

The chain carries TRBV4-1 and TRBJ2-7; TRBD2 agrees at 10 bases. The CDR3 contains 16 residues. CDR1 is MGHRA, CDR2 YSYEKL, per germline. V dropped 0 bases and J dropped 2; count of bases not matched to a gene: 4. DNA for the CDR3: TGCGCCAGCAGCCAAGATGAACTAGCGGGACCCTACGAGCAGTACTTC. Translated: CASSQDELAGPYEQYF.

The CDR3 DNA reads as TGTGCCAGCAGCGTAGCGGGGGGCCCGAACACCGGGGAGCTGTTTTTT. This codes for CASSVAGGPNTGELFF. The chain combines TRBV9 with TRBJ2-2, with a possible D match to TRBD2 (7 bases). CDR1 is SGDLS and CDR2 is YYNGEE in the germline V gene. This CDR3 comprises 16 residues. Trimming shortened V by 0 bases and J by 0 bases, and 9 bases separated the two germline ends. Complete variable domain (other parts from reference TRBV9 and TRBJ2-2): DSGVTQTPKHLITATGQRVTLRCSPRSGDLSVYWYQQSLDQGLQFLIQYYNGEERAKGNILERFSAQQFPDLHSELNLSSLELGDSALYFCASSVAGGPNTGELFFGEGSRLTVL.

V gene TRBV5-8 combines with J gene TRBJ2-7; a weak D match, TRBD1 (6 bases). The CDR3 length is 14 residues. Germline loops: CDR1 SGHTS, CDR2 YDEGEE. V lost 3 bases and J 1 base, leaving 11 bases between the germline ends. The CDR3 spells CASSWSGQSYEQYF. The DNA of the CDR3 is TGTGCCAGCAGCTGGAGCGGACAGTCCTACGAGCAGTACTTC.

Note on this clone: One end of the junction is discordant with germline, which a read error may explain. This chain joins TRBV6-5 and TRBJ1-6, with 7 nucleotides matching TRBD1. The CDR3 is 15 amino acids. Germline V gives CDR1 MNHEY, CDR2 SVGAGI. CDR3 region: CASSPGGRHNSPLNF. The CDR3 DNA reads TGTGCCAGCAGCCCAGGGGGTCGACATAATTCACCCCTCAACTTT.

J is TRBJ1-2 and V is TRBV2; 7 bases are a match to TRBD1. With 8 bases clipped from V and 3 bases from J, the junction kept 6 bases outside the gene matches. The CDR3 contains 13 residues. Germline V gives CDR1 SNHLY, CDR2 FYNNEI. The CDR3 sequence: CASRDSTDYGYTF. CDR3 DNA sequence: TGTGCCAGCCGGGACAGCACGGACTATGGCTACACCTTC. Using reference TRBV2 and TRBJ1-2 for the parts outside the CDR3, the full variable domain is EPEVTQTPSHQVTQMGQEVILRCVPISNHLYFYWYRQILGQKVEFLVSFYNNEISEKSEIFDDQFSVERPDGSNFTLKIRSTKLEDSAMYFCASRDSTDYGYTFGSGTRLTVV.

The chain combines TRBV5-4 with TRBJ2-1; D gene ambiguous. CDR3 length: 14 residues. The germline V gene has CDR1 SGHNT and CDR2 YYREEE (reference sequence). Trimming cost V 2 bases and J 8 bases, with 14 bases left between them. CDR3: CASSFIVFGDEQFF. In DNA, the CDR3 is TGTGCCAGCAGCTTTATCGTTTTCGGAGATGAGCAGTTCTTC.